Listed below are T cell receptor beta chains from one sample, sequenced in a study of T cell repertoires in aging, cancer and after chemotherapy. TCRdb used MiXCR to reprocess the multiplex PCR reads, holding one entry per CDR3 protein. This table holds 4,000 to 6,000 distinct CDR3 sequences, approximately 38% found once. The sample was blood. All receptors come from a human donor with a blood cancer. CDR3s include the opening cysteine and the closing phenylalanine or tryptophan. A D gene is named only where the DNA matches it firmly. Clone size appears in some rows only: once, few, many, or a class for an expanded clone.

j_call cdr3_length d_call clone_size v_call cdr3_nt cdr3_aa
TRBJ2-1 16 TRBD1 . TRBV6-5 TGTGCCAGCACGGCAGACCGGGACAGGGGTTACAATGAGCAGGTCTTC CASTADRDRGYNEQVF
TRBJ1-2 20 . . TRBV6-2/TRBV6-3 TGTGCCAGCAGTTTACTAAGACTTGGACAGTACGTACCGGGGACCTATGGCTACACCTTC CASSLLRLGQYVPGTYGYTF
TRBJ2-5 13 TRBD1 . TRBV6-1 TGTGCCAGCAGGACAGGGAAACAAGAGACCCAGTACTTC CASRTGKQETQYF
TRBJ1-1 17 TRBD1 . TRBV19 TGTGCCAGTAGTAGGGTCCCGGGACAGGGTATGAACACTGAAGCTTTCTTT CASSRVPGQGMNTEAFF
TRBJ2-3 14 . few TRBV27 TGTGCCAGCACCCCTGGGGGCGGTACAGATACGCAGTATTTT CASTPGGGTDTQYF
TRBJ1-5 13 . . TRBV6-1 TGTGCCAGCAGCCAAGGGGTAGGCCAGCCCCAGCATTTT CASSQGVGQPQHF
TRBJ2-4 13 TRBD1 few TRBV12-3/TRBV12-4 TGTGCCAGCAGTTCGGACAGGAGTAACATTCAGTACTTC CASSSDRSNIQYF
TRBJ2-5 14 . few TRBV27 TGTGCCAGCAGTTCCCTCGGGGGGCGGGAGACCCAGTACTTC CASSSLGGRETQYF
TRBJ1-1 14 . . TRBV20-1 TGCAGTGCTAGAGGCTGGCAGGAGTACTCTGAAGCTTTCTTT CSARGWQEYSEAFF
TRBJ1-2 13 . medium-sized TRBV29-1 TGCAGCGTTGAAGAACTGCCCGGATATGGCTACACCTTC CSVEELPGYGYTF
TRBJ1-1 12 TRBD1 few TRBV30 TGTGCCTGGAGAGAGGGACAGGGCACAGCTTTCTTT CAWREGQGTAFF
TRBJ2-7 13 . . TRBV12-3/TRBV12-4 TGTGCCAGCAGTTTATTCAGGGGCCACGAGCAGTACTTC CASSLFRGHEQYF
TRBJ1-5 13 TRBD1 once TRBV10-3 TGTGCCATCAGTGGACAGGGAGGTCAGCCCCAGCATTTT CAISGQGGQPQHF
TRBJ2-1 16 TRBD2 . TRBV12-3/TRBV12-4 TGTGCCAGCAGTGGGGGTGGAGCGGGAGATTACAATGAGCAGTTCTTC CASSGGGAGDYNEQFF
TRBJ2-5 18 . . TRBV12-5 TGTGCTAGTGGTTTGGTACGGGATGGTAGGGCCGTCGTAGAGACCCAGTACTTC CASGLVRDGRAVVETQYF
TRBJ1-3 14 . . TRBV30 TGTGCCTGGACCGGGGCAGTAAGAGGAAACACCATATATTTT CAWTGAVRGNTIYF
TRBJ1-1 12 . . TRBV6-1 TGTGCCAGCAGCCGAACAGGGATAAAAGCTTTCTTT CASSRTGIKAFF
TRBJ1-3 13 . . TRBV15 TGTGCCACCAGCAGTTACCAGGGAAACACCATATATTTT CATSSYQGNTIYF
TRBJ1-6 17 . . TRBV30 TGTGCCTGGAGGTCGAGGGACGGCCGATTGAGGAATTCACCCCTCCACTTT CAWRSRDGRLRNSPLHF
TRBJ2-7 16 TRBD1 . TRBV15 TGTGCCACCAGCAGAGCCCGGGGCAGGGGGCGATGGGAGCAGTACTTC CATSRARGRGRWEQYF
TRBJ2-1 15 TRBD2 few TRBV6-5 TGTGCCAGCAGTGAACTAGCGGGGGGGTACAATGAGCAGTTCTTC CASSELAGGYNEQFF
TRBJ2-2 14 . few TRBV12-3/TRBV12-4 TGTGCCAGCAGTCACAGGGTCCGCACCGGGGAGCTGTTTTTT CASSHRVRTGELFF
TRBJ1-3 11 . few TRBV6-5 TGTGCCAACCGGGAGGGAAACACCATATATTTT CANREGNTIYF
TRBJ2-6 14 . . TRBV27 TGTGCCAGCAGTGCCTACTCTAGGGCCAACGTCCTGACTTTC CASSAYSRANVLTF
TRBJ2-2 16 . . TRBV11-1 TGTGCCAGCAGCTCTAGGACAAAGTCATTCTTCGGGGAGCTGTTTTTT CASSSRTKSFFGELFF
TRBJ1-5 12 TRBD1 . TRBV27 TGTGCCAGCAAGACAGGGGGTCAGCCCCAGCATTTT CASKTGGQPQHF
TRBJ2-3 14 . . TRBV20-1 TGCAGTGCTAGAACAAGTGAGGGCACAGATACGCAGTATTTT CSARTSEGTDTQYF
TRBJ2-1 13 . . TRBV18 TGTGCCAGCTCACCGGGGGGGCGTAATGAGCAGTTCTTC CASSPGGRNEQFF
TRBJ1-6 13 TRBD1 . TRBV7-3 TGTGCCAGCAGCTCCTCTCAGGGGGCACCCCTCCACTTT CASSSSQGAPLHF
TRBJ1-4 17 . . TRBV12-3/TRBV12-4 TGTGCCAGCAGTTTAGAGGTCCGGGGACATGGTCGTGAAAAACTGTTTTTT CASSLEVRGHGREKLFF
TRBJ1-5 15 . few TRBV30 TGTGCCTGGAGTGTACGAGGGTATAGCAATCAGCCCCAGCATTTT CAWSVRGYSNQPQHF
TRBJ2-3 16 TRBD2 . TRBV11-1 TGTGCCAGCAGCTTGAGGCTAGCGGGGAACACAGATACGCAGTATTTT CASSLRLAGNTDTQYF
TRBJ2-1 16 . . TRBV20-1 TGCAGTGCATACGTCGCTAGACTAATATCCTACAATGAGCAGTTCTTC CSAYVARLISYNEQFF
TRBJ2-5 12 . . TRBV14 TGTGCCAGCAGCCAAAACGGGGAGACCCAGTACTTC CASSQNGETQYF
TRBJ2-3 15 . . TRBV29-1 TGCAGCGTTGCTCCGCGGAGCGGGAGCACAGATACGCAGTATTTT CSVAPRSGSTDTQYF
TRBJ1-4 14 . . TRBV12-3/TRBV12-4 TGTGCCAGCAGCCCCGGGGCGCGTGGGGAAAAACTGTTTTTT CASSPGARGEKLFF
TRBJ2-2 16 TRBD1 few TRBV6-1 TGTGCCAGCAGTGACACGATCAGACAGGGGGCCGGGGAGCTGTTTTTT CASSDTIRQGAGELFF
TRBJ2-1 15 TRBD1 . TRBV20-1 TGCAGTGCTCCCTCCTGGGACAGGGACCACAATGAGCAGTTCTTC CSAPSWDRDHNEQFF
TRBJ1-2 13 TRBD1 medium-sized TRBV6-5 TGTGCCAGCACGGAAGGGGGCCGGTATGGCTACACCTTC CASTEGGRYGYTF
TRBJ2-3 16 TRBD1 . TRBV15 TGTGCCACCAGCAGCCCCGACAGGGGATTTACCCATACGCAGTATTTT CATSSPDRGFTHTQYF
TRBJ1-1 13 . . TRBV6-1 TGTGCCAGCAGCCAAGGTATGAACACTGAAGCTTTCTTT CASSQGMNTEAFF
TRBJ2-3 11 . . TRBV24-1 TGTGCCACCGGAACTTCAGATACGCAGTATTTT CATGTSDTQYF
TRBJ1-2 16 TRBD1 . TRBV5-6 TGTGCCAGCAGCCTCAGACAGGGGAGTCTCAACTATGGCTACACCTTC CASSLRQGSLNYGYTF
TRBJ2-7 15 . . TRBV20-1 TGCAGTGCTAGAGATCGAAAGGCAGGGACCTACGAGCAGTACTTC CSARDRKAGTYEQYF
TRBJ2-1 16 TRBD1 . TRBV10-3 TGTGCCATCAGTGGTACAGGGGGAATCTCCTACAATGAGCAGTTCTTC CAISGTGGISYNEQFF
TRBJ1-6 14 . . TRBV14 TGTGCCAGCAGCGCAAACACAGGGAATTCACCCCTCCACTTT CASSANTGNSPLHF
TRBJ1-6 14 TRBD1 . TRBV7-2 TGTGCCAGCAGTTCGACAGGGTTTGGGTCACCCCTCCACTTT CASSSTGFGSPLHF
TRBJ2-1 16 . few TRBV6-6 TGTGCCAGCAGTAGCGACCGGGGAGAGCGGTACAATGAGCAGTTCTTC CASSSDRGERYNEQFF
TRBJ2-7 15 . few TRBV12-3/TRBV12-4 TGTGCCAGCAGTCCCGGACAGTTCTTGGGCTACGAGCAGTACTTC CASSPGQFLGYEQYF
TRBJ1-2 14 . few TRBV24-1 TGTGCCACCAGTGATTCTGGGGGTAACTATGGCTACACCTTC CATSDSGGNYGYTF
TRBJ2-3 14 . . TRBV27 TGTGCCAGCTCACCACCGCCCATCTCAGATACGCAGTATTTT CASSPPPISDTQYF
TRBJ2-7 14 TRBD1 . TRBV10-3 TGTGCCACCTCTTCGGACAGGGCCTCCTACGAGCAGTACTTC CATSSDRASYEQYF
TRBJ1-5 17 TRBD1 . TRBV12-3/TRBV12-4 TGTGCCAGCAGCCTCGGACAGGGGGGGCCTAGCAATCAGCCCCAGCATTTT CASSLGQGGPSNQPQHF
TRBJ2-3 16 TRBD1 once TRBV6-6 TGTGCCAGCAGTTACCCCCAGGGGGTGGTAGGAGATACGCAGTATTTT CASSYPQGVVGDTQYF
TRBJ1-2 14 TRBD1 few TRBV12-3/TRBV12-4 TGTGCCAGACAGGACAGGGTGTGGGCCTATGGCTACACCTTC CARQDRVWAYGYTF